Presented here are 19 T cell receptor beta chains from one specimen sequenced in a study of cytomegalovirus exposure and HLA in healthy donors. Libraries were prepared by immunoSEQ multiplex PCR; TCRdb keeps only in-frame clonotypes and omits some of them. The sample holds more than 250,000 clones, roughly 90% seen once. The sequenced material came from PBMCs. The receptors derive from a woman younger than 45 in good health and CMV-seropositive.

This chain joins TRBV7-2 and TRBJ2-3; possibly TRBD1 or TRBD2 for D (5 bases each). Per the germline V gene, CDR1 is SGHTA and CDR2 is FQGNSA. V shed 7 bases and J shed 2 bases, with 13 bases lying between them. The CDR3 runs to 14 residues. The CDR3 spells CASTAGASTDTQYF. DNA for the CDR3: TGTGCCAGCACTGCCGGGGCCTCCACAGATACGCAGTATTTT. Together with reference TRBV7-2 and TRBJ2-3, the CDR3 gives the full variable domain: GAGVSQSPSNKVTEKGKDVELRCDPISGHTALYWYRQSLGQGLEFLIYFQGNSAPDKSGLPSDRFSAERTGGSVSTLTIQRTQQEDSAVYLCASTAGASTDTQYFGPGTRLTVL.

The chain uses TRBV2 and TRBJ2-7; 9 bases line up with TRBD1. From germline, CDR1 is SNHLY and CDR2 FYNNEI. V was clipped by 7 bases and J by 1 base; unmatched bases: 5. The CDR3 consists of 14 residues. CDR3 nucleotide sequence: TGTGCCAGCACCCCACAGGGGGCTTCCTACGAGCAGTACTTC. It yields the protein CASTPQGASYEQYF.

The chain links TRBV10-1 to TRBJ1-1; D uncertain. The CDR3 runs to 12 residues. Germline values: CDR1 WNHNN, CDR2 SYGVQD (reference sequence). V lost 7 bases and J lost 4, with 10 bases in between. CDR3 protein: CASMVGSTEAFF. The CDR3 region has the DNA TGCGCCAGCATGGTAGGTAGCACTGAAGCTTTCTTT.

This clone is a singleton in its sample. The CDR3, as DNA: TGTGCCAGCAGCTTGTCCTCTGGAAACACCATATATTTT. This sequence encodes CASSLSSGNTIYF. The chain is built from TRBV5-4 and TRBJ1-3; no reliable D call. Germline V lookup: CDR1 SGHNT, CDR2 YYREEE (reference sequence). The CDR3 extends over 13 amino acids. V lost 1 base to trimming and J lost 0 bases, with 2 bases between them.

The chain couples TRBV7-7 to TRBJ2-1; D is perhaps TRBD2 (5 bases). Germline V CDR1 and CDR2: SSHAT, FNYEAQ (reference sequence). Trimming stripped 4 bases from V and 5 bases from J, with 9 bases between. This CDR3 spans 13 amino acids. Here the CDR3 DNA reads TGTGCCAGCAGCTCCGGACTTAACAATGAGCAGTTCTTC. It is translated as CASSSGLNNEQFF.

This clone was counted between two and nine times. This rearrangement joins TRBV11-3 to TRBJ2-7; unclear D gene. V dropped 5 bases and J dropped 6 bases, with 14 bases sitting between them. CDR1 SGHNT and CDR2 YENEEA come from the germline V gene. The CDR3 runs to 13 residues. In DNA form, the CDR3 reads TGTGCCAGCAGCCACCTGAGTACGGGCGAGCAGTACTTC. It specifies CASSHLSTGEQYF.

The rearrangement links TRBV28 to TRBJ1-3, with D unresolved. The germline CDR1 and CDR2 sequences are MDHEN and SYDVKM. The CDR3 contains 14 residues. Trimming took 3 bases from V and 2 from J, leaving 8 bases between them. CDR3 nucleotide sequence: TGTGCCAGCAGTTTGAGTAACACTGGAAACACCATATATTTT. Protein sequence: CASSLSNTGNTIYF.

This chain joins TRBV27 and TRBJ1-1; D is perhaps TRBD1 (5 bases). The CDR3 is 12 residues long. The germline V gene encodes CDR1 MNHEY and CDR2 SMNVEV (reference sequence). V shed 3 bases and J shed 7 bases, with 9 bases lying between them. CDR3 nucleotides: TGTGCCAGCAGTTTCCCGGGGCGTGAAGCTTTCTTT. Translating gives CASSFPGREAFF.

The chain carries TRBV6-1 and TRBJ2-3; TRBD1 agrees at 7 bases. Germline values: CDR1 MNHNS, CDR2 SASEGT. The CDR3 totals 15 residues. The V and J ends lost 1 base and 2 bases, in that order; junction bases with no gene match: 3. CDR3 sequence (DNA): TGTGCCAGCAGTGAAGAAGAGGGGGCCACAGATACGCAGTATTTT. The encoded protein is CASSEEEGATDTQYF.

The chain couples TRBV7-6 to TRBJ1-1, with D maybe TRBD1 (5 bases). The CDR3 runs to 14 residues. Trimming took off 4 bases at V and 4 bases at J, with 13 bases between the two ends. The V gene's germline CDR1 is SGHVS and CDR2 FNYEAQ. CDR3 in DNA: TGTGCCAGCAGCTCCGGGCCTGGGGGCACTGAAGCTTTCTTT. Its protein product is CASSSGPGGTEAFF.

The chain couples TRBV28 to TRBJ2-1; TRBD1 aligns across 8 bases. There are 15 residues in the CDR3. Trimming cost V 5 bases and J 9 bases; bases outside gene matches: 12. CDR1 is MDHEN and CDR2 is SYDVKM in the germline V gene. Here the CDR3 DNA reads TGTGCCAGCAGTCTGCGACAGGGGATATCGGGTGAGCAGTTCTTC. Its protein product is CASSLRQGISGEQFF.

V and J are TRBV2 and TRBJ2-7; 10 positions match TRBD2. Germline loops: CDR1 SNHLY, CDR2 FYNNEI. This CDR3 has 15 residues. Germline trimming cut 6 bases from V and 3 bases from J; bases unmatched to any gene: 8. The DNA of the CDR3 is TGTGCCAGCAGACCTCTAGCGGGAGAGCTCTACGAGCAGTACTTC. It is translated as CASRPLAGELYEQYF. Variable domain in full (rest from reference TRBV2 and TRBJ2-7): EPEVTQTPSHQVTQMGQEVILRCVPISNHLYFYWYRQILGQKVEFLVSFYNNEISEKSEIFDDQFSVERPDGSNFTLKIRSTKLEDSAMYFCASRPLAGELYEQYFGPGTRLTVT.

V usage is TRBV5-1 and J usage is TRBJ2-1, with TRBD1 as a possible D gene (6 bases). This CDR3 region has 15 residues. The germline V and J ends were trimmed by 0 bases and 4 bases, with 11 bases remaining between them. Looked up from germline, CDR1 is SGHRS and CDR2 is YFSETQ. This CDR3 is CASSLEGVSYNEQFF. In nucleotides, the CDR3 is TGCGCCAGCAGCTTGGAGGGGGTCAGTTACAATGAGCAGTTCTTC.

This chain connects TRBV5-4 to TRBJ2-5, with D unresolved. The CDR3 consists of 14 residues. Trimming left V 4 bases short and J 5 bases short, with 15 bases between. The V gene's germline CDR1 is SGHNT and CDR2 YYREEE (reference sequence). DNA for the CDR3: TGTGCCAGCAGCCCCCGAGAGATTAGGGAGACCCAGTACTTC. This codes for CASSPREIRETQYF.

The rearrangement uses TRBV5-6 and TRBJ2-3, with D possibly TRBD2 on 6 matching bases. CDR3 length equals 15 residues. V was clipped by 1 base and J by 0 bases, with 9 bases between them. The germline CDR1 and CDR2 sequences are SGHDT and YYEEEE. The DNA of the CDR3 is TGTGCCAGCAGCTTGTCTGCGGGGAGCACAGATACGCAGTATTTT. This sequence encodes CASSLSAGSTDTQYF.

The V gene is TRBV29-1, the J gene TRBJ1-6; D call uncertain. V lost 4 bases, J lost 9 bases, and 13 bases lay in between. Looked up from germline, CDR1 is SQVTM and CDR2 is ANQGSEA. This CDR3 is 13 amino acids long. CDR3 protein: CSVGGKSGSPLHF. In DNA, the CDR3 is TGCAGCGTTGGAGGAAAGTCGGGTTCACCCCTCCACTTT. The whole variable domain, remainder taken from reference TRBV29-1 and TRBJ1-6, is SAVISQKPSRDICQRGTSLTIQCQVDSQVTMMFWYRQQPGQSLTLIATANQGSEATYESGFVIDKFPISRPNLTFSTLTVSNMSPEDSSIYLCSVGGKSGSPLHFGNGTRLTVT.

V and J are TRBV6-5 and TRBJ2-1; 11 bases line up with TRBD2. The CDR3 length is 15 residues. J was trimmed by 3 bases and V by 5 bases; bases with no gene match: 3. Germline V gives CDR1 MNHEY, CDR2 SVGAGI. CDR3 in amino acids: CASSPGTSGYNEQFF. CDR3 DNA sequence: TGTGCCAGCAGTCCCGGGACTAGCGGCTACAATGAGCAGTTCTTC.

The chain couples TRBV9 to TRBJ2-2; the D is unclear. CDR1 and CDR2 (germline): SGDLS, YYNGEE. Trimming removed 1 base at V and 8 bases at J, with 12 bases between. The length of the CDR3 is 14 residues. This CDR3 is CASSVSQPGGELFF. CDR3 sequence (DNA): TGTGCCAGCAGCGTATCGCAGCCTGGAGGGGAGCTGTTTTTT.

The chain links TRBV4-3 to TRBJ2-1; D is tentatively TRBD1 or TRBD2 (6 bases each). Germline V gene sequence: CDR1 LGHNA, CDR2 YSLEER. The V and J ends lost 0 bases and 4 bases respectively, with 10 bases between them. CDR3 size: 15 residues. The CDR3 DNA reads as TGCGCCAGCAGCCAAGATCTAGGGGGGTACAATGAGCAGTTCTTC. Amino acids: CASSQDLGGYNEQFF.